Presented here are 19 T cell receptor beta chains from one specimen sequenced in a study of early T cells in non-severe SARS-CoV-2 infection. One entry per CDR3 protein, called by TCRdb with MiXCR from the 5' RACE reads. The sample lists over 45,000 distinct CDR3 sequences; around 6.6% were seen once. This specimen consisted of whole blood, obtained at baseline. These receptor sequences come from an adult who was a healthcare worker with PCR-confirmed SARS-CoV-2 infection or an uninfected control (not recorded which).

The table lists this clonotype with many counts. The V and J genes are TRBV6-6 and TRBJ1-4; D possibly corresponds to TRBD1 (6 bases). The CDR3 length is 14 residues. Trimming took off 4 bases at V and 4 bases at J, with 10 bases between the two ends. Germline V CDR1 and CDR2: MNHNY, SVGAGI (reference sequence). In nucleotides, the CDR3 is TGTGCCAGCAGTTGGGACATTCTTAATGAAAAACTGTTTTTT. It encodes CASSWDILNEKLFF.

In DNA, the CDR3 is TGTGCCAGCAGCCAGTACGGGGGGCTAGCCTACAATGAGCAGTTCTTC. Translating it yields CASSQYGGLAYNEQFF. This sequence joins TRBV4-2 and TRBJ2-1; TRBD2 is a possible D gene (7 bases). CDR3 length: 16 residues. Germline CDR1 is LGHNA and CDR2 is YNFKEQ. Trimming took 3 bases from V and 2 from J, leaving 14 bases between them.

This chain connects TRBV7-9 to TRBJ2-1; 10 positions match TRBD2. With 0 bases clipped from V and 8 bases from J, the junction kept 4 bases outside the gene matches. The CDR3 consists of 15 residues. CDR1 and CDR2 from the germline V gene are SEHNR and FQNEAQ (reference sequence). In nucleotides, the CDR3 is TGTGCCAGCAGCTTAGCGTCCGGGACTAGCGATGAGCAGTTCTTC. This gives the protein CASSLASGTSDEQFF.

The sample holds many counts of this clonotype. CDR3: CASSGALSRPEGYTF. The CDR3 DNA follows: TGTGCCAGCAGCGGAGCCCTTTCTCGGCCGGAGGGCTACACCTTC. This chain links TRBV9 with TRBJ1-2; D ambiguous. Germline-derived CDR1 and CDR2 are SGDLS and YYNGEE. V was shortened by 3 bases and J by 8 bases, with 20 bases between the two germline ends. The CDR3 totals 15 residues.

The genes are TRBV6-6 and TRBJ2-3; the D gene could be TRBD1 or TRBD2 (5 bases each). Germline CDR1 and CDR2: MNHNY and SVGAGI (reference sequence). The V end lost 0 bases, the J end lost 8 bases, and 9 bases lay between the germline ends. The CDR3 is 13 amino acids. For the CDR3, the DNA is TGTGCCAGCAGTTACTCTGGGGCGGGTACGCAGTATTTT. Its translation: CASSYSGAGTQYF.

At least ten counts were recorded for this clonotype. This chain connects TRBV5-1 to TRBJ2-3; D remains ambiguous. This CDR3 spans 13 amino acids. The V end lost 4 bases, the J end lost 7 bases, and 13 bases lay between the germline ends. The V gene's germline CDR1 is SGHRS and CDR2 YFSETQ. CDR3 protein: CASSPDLGNTQYF. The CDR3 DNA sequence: TGCGCCAGCAGCCCGGACCTGGGGAATACGCAGTATTTT.

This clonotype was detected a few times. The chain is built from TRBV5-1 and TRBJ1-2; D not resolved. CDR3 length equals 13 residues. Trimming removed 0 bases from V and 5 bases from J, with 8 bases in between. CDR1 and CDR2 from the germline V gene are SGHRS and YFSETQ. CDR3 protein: CASSLAFGYGYTF. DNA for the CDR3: TGCGCCAGCAGCTTGGCGTTCGGTTATGGCTACACCTTC.

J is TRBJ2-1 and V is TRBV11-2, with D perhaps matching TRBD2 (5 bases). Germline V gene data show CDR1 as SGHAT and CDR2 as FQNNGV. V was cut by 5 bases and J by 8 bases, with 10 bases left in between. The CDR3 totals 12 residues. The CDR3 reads CASSPWRDEQFF. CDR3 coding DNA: TGTGCCAGCAGCCCTTGGCGGGATGAGCAGTTCTTC.

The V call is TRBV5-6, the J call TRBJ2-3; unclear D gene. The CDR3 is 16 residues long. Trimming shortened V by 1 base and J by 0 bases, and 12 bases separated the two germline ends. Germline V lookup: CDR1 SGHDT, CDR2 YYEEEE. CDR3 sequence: CASSLSSRRSTDTQYF. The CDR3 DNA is TGTGCCAGCAGCTTGTCATCTAGGCGGAGCACAGATACGCAGTATTTT.

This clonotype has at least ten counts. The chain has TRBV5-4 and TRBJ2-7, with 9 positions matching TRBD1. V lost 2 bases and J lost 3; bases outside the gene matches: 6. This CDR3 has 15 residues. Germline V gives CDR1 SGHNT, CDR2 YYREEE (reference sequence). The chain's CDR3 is CASSFPGQGVYEQYF. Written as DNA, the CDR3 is TGTGCCAGCAGCTTTCCGGGACAGGGAGTCTACGAGCAGTACTTC.

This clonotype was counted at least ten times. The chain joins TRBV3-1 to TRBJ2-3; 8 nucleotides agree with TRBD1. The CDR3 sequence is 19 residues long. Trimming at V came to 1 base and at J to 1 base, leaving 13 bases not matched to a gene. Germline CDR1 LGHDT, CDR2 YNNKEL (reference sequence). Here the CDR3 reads CASSQARWTGPGGTDTQYF. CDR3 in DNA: TGTGCCAGCAGCCAAGCGAGGTGGACAGGGCCGGGTGGCACAGATACGCAGTATTTT.

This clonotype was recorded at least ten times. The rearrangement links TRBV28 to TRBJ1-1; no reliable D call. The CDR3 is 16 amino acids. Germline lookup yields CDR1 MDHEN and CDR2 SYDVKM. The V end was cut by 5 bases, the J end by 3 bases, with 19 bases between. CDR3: CASSPLGNLRDTEAFF. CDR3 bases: TGTGCCAGCAGTCCGTTAGGGAACTTACGGGACACTGAAGCTTTCTTT. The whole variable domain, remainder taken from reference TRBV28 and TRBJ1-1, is DVKVTQSSRYLVKRTGEKVFLECVQDMDHENMFWYRQDPGLGLRLIYFSYDVKMKEKGDIPEGYSVSREKKERFSLILESASTNQTSMYLCASSPLGNLRDTEAFFGQGTRLTVV.

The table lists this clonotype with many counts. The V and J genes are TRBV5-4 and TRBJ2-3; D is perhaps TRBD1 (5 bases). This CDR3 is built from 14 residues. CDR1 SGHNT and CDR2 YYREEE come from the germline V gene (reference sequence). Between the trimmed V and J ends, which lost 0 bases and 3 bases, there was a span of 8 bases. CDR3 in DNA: TGTGCCAGCAGCTTGGGGGCAGGGACAGATACGCAGTATTTT. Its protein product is CASSLGAGTDTQYF.

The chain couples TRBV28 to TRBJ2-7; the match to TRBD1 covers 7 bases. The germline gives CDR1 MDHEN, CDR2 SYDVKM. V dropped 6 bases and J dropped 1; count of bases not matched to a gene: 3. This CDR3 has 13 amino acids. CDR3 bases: TGTGCCAGCAGGAAGGGACAGTCCTACGAGCAGTACTTC. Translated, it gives CASRKGQSYEQYF.

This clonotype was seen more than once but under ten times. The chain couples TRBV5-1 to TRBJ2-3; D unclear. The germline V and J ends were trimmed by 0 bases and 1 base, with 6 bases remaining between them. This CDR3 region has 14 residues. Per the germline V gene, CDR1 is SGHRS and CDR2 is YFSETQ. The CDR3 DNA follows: TGCGCCAGCAGCTTGGAGGCCCGCACAGATACGCAGTATTTT. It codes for CASSLEARTDTQYF.

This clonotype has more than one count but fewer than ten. CDR3 bases: TGCAGCGTTGAGCCGGGACACCCCGGGGGAGAGACCCAGTACTTC. Translated, it gives CSVEPGHPGGETQYF. The rearrangement joins TRBV29-1 to TRBJ2-5, with D perhaps matching TRBD1 or TRBD2 (6 bases each). Trimming stripped 3 bases from V and 4 bases from J, with 18 bases between. In germline, CDR1 is SQVTM, CDR2 ANQGSEA. The CDR3 spans 15 residues. The variable domain in full, with the rest retrieved from reference TRBV29-1 and TRBJ2-5, is SAVISQKPSRDICQRGTSLTIQCQVDSQVTMMFWYRQQPGQSLTLIATANQGSEATYESGFVIDKFPISRPNLTFSTLTVSNMSPEDSSIYLCSVEPGHPGGETQYFGPGTRLLVL.

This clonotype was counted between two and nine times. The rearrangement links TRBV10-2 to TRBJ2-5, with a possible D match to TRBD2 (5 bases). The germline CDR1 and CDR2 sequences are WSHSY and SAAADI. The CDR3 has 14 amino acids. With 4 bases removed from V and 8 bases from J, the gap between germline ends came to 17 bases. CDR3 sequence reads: CASSGQESGETQYF. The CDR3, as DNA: TGCGCCAGCAGTGGGCAAGAGTCCGGGGAAACCCAGTACTTC.

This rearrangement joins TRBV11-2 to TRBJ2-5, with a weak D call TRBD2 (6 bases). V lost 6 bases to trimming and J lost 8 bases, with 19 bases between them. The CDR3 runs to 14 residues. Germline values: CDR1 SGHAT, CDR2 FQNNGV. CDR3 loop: CASSRSGWETTQYF. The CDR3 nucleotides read TGTGCCAGCAGTAGGAGCGGGTGGGAGACTACCCAGTACTTC.

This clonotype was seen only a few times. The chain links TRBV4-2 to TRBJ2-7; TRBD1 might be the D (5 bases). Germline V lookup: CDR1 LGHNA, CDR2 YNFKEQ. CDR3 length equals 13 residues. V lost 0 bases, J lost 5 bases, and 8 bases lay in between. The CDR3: CASSQDPDNEQYF. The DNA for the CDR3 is TGTGCCAGCAGCCAAGATCCGGACAACGAGCAGTACTTC.